The 13 T cell receptor beta chains presented below share a single source sample, sequenced in a study of cytomegalovirus exposure and HLA in healthy donors. PCR used 60 Vbeta primers and 13 Jbeta primers. Sequenced by immunoSEQ multiplex PCR; TCRdb stores in-frame clones only, minus some. There are 200,000 to 250,000 clones in the sample, with about 1% held by the top ten. The sample was PBMCs. Receptors originate from a girl aged 2 to 10 in good health and CMV-seropositive.

This rearrangement joins TRBV6-5 to TRBJ2-1; the match to TRBD2 covers 7 bases. CDR1 MNHEY and CDR2 SVGAGI come from the germline V gene. With V trimmed by 6 bases and J by 3 bases, 8 bases remained unmatched. The CDR3 spans 15 residues. CDR3 sequence: CASSSGTSGYNEQFF. The CDR3 coding sequence is TGTGCCAGCAGCAGCGGGACTTCCGGCTACAATGAGCAGTTCTTC.

The rearrangement joins TRBV30 to TRBJ1-2; D remains ambiguous. The V end lost 2 bases, the J end lost 4 bases, and 17 bases lay between the germline ends. CDR1 is GTSNPN and CDR2 is SVGIG in the germline V gene (reference sequence). The CDR3 length is 15 residues. The CDR3 sequence is CAWSSGGGNLYGYTF. CDR3 DNA: TGTGCCTGGAGTAGCGGAGGAGGGAACCTCTATGGCTACACCTTC.

The chain joins TRBV5-1 to TRBJ2-3; 8 bases are a match to TRBD2. The ends lost 2 bases at V and 3 bases at J; junction bases unmatched: 23. The CDR3 has 21 residues. From germline, CDR1 is SGHRS and CDR2 YFSETQ. In nucleotides, the CDR3 is TGCGCCAGCAGCTTATTCGGGGGACTAGGCTTGAGGAGTATAGGTACAGATACGCAGTATTTT. Translating it yields CASSLFGGLGLRSIGTDTQYF.

The CDR3 DNA reads TGTGCCAGCAGCCCCGGGACTAGCGGGAGTAGATCCTACGAGCAGTACTTC. Residues: CASSPGTSGSRSYEQYF. The V call is TRBV11-2, the J call TRBJ2-7, with TRBD2 identical over 14 bases. V shed 5 bases, J shed 1 base, and the junction held 7 bases outside the gene matches. The germline V gene has CDR1 SGHAT and CDR2 FQNNGV. The CDR3 spans 17 residues.

V and J are TRBV7-2 and TRBJ2-3; 9 nucleotides align to TRBD2. CDR1 SGHTA and CDR2 FQGNSA come from the germline V gene. Trimming took 0 bases from V and 2 from J; bases not matched to a gene: 6. The CDR3 spans 17 residues. CDR3 in amino acids: CASSLARLAEYTDTQYF. DNA for the CDR3: TGTGCCAGCAGCTTAGCGAGACTAGCGGAATACACAGATACGCAGTATTTT.

J is TRBJ1-1 and V is TRBV4-1; D is ambiguous. The CDR3 totals 21 residues. Germline CDR1 MGHRA, CDR2 YSYEKL. The germline V and J ends were trimmed by 4 bases and 11 bases, with 41 bases remaining between them. CDR3 coding DNA: TGCGCCAGCAGCCCACCAACGCTAGGGCTGGCCCCCACACGGGATTTAGTTGGGGCTTTCTTT. It specifies CASSPPTLGLAPTRDLVGAFF.

This chain uses TRBV6-1 with TRBJ2-1; 9 bases align to TRBD2. CDR1 MNHNS and CDR2 SASEGT come from the germline V gene. The junction had 5 bases not matched to a gene; V was cut back by 3 bases and J by 2 bases. CDR3 length: 16 amino acids. The CDR3 DNA reads TGTGCCAGCAGTGACCCTACTAGCGGGCCCTACAATGAGCAGTTCTTC. Translated: CASSDPTSGPYNEQFF.

V and J are TRBV5-1 and TRBJ1-1; a weak D match, TRBD1 (5 bases). The V end lost 5 bases, the J end lost 3 bases, and 20 bases lay between the germline ends. The length of the CDR3 is 16 residues. Germline assignment: CDR1 SGHRS and CDR2 YFSETQ. CDR3 nucleotide sequence: TGCGCCAGCAGTCGTGGCACGGGCAGGGCTTACACTGAAGCTTTCTTT. This encodes CASSRGTGRAYTEAFF.

The chain has TRBV7-2 and TRBJ2-1, with a weak D call TRBD2 (5 bases). Germline assignment: CDR1 SGHTA and CDR2 FQGNSA. The germline V and J ends were trimmed by 3 bases and 2 bases, with 8 bases remaining between them. The CDR3 is 14 residues long. Here the CDR3 reads CASSFDGAYNEQFF. In DNA form, the CDR3 reads TGTGCCAGCAGCTTCGACGGGGCCTACAATGAGCAGTTCTTC.

This chain joins TRBV28 and TRBJ2-6; D is possibly TRBD1 (6 bases). The CDR3 is 16 residues long. Per germline, CDR1 MDHEN and CDR2 SYDVKM. The ends were cut back, 4 bases at V and 4 bases at J, with 14 bases in the middle. As DNA, the CDR3 is TGTGCCAGCAGTTCCCGTCAGGGGCTCGGGGCCAACGTCCTGACTTTC. Translation gives CASSSRQGLGANVLTF.

The CDR3 reads CASSELRGSYGYTF. CDR3 nucleotide sequence: TGTGCCAGCAGTGAATTGAGGGGGAGTTATGGCTACACCTTC. This chain uses TRBV6-1 with TRBJ1-2, with D perhaps TRBD1 (6 bases). Trimming took off 2 bases at V and 5 bases at J, with 12 bases between the two ends. CDR3 size: 14 residues. The germline gives CDR1 MNHNS, CDR2 SASEGT.

The J gene is TRBJ2-2, the V gene TRBV13; the match to TRBD2 covers 9 bases. CDR3 size: 17 residues. Germline CDR1 PRHDT, CDR2 FYEKMQ (reference sequence). Trimming cost V 5 bases and J 5 bases; bases outside gene matches: 12. The CDR3 loop reads CASSPRAGGPWTGELFF. As DNA, the CDR3 is TGTGCCAGCAGCCCACGGGCGGGAGGGCCGTGGACCGGGGAGCTGTTTTTT.

V gene TRBV5-5 combines with J gene TRBJ2-2, with 7 bases aligning to TRBD1. The CDR3 has 16 amino acids. The J segment lost 4 bases and the V segment lost 4 bases, leaving 10 bases of the junction unmatched. CDR1 and CDR2 (germline): SGHKS, YYEKEE (reference sequence). As DNA, the CDR3 is TGTGCCAGCAGCATGGGACAGACAAAAGCCACCGGGGAGCTGTTTTTT. This gives the protein CASSMGQTKATGELFF. Together with reference TRBV5-5 and TRBJ2-2, the CDR3 gives the full variable domain: DAGVTQSPTHLIKTRGQQVTLRCSPISGHKSVSWYQQVLGQGPQFIFQYYEKEERGRGNFPDRFSARQFPNYSSELNVNALLLGDSALYLCASSMGQTKATGELFFGEGSRLTVL.